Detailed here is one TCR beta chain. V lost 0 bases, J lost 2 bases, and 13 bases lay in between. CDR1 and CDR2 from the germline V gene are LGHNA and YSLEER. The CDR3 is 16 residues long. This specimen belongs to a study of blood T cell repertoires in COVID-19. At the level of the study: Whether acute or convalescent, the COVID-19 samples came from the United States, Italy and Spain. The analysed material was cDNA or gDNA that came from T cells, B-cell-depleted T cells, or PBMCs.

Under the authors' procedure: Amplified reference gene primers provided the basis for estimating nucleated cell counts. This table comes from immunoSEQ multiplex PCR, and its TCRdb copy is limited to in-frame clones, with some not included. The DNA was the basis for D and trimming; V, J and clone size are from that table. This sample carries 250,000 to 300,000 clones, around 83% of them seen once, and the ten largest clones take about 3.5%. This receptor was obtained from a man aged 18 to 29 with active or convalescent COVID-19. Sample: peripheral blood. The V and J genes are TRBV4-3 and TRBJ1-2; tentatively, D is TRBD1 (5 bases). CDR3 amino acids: CASSQDRRAGNYGYTF. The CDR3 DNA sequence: TGCGCCAGCAGCCAAGATCGGAGGGCAGGGAACTATGGCTACACCTTC.